The 23 T cell receptor beta chains below were found in one sample sequenced in a study of T cell repertoires in cytomegalovirus infection. MiXCR was run by TCRdb on the reads, yielding one entry per CDR3 protein. Among 90,000 to 120,000 distinct CDR3 sequences listed, approximately 45% were seen once. What these receptors recognize is not known. Sequences were derived from CD8+ T cells from cultured PBMCs, sampled from culture after CMV antigen stimulation. The source is a human donor in good health (CMV status not recorded). Some clones in this sample may be carry-over from other donors' samples.

This clonotype showed up just once. J is TRBJ2-1 and V is TRBV24-1, with 7 positions matching TRBD2. The trim removed 1 base at V and 2 bases at J, leaving 4 bases unmatched. The CDR3 runs to 16 residues. The germline CDR1 and CDR2 sequences are KGHDR and SFDVKD. CDR3 coding DNA: TGTGCCACCAGTGATTTTGGCGGGGGAACCTACAATGAGCAGTTCTTC. Translation: CATSDFGGGTYNEQFF.

The J gene is TRBJ2-1, the V gene TRBV28; 7 positions match TRBD1. The germline V gene encodes CDR1 MDHEN and CDR2 SYDVKM. The CDR3 extends over 13 amino acids. V trimming: 7 bases; J trimming: 8 bases; junction bases outside the gene matches: 8. The CDR3 region is CASMETGTDEQFF. The CDR3 DNA reads as TGTGCCAGCATGGAGACAGGGACCGATGAGCAGTTCTTC.

This clonotype was seen a few times. The chain links TRBV6-6 to TRBJ2-7; D gene unclear. Trimming left V 1 base short and J 2 bases short, with 12 bases between. Germline V gene lookup returns CDR1 MNHNY and CDR2 SVGAGI (reference sequence). The CDR3 contains 15 residues. The CDR3 DNA is TGTGCCAGCAGTTACTTGAATTCGGTAACCTACGAGCAGTACTTC. Its protein product is CASSYLNSVTYEQYF.

Only a few counts were recorded for this clonotype. This sequence joins TRBV6-6 and TRBJ1-3; no reliable D call. Per germline, CDR1 MNHNY and CDR2 SVGAGI (reference sequence). The CDR3 sequence is 16 residues long. Trimming cost V 8 bases and J 0 bases, with 17 bases left between them. CDR3 region: CASCQKVMSSGNTIYF. Here the CDR3 DNA reads TGTGCCAGCTGCCAGAAGGTCATGAGCTCTGGAAACACCATATATTTT.

The chain has TRBV5-6 and TRBJ2-2; D remains ambiguous. Trimming took 3 bases from V and 9 from J, leaving 9 bases between them. Per germline, CDR1 SGHDT and CDR2 YYEEEE. This CDR3 spans 12 amino acids. CDR3 in amino acids: CASSSASRELFF. Here the CDR3 DNA reads TGTGCCAGCAGCTCAGCTAGTCGGGAGCTGTTTTTT.

This clonotype was counted between two and nine times. CDR3 coding DNA: TGTGCCAGTATAAATCCGGGAAGGGCCAGAGGGAACACTGAAGCTTTCTTT. Encoded protein: CASINPGRARGNTEAFF. The chain is built from TRBV19 and TRBJ1-1; D unresolved. This CDR3 is built from 17 residues. Germline V lookup: CDR1 LNHDA, CDR2 SQIVND (reference sequence). V lost 7 bases to trimming and J lost 1 base, with 22 bases between them.

This clonotype came up a few times. V is TRBV6-8 and J is TRBJ2-1; D is ambiguous. Germline CDR1 MNHGY, CDR2 SAAAGT. Trimming shortened V by 0 bases and J by 6 bases, and 6 bases separated the two germline ends. The CDR3 is 13 residues long. CDR3 protein: CASSYSASNEQFF. The CDR3 bases are TGTGCCAGCAGTTACTCTGCTAGCAATGAGCAGTTCTTC.

This sequence joins TRBV27 and TRBJ2-5; D gene ambiguous. Germline V gene lookup returns CDR1 MNHEY and CDR2 SMNVEV (reference sequence). The CDR3 extends over 15 amino acids. V was cut by 4 bases and J by 4 bases, with 16 bases left in between. CDR3 in amino acids: CASSSGTYLRETQYF. The CDR3 DNA sequence: TGTGCCAGCAGTTCTGGAACCTACCTCAGAGAGACCCAGTACTTC.

The chain uses TRBV12-3 or TRBV12-4 and TRBJ1-1; 10 bases fit TRBD1. The CDR3 runs 17 residues. V lost 3 bases to trimming and J lost 0 bases; unmatched junction nucleotides: 7. For the CDR3, the DNA is TGTGCCAGCAGTTTGGGGACAGGGGCTATTATGAACACTGAAGCTTTCTTT. Its protein product is CASSLGTGAIMNTEAFF.

This clonotype was recorded a few times. The V and J genes are TRBV20-1 and TRBJ2-3; D not certain. Germline V gene lookup returns CDR1 DFQATT and CDR2 SNEGSKA (reference sequence). The CDR3 has 13 residues. V shed 6 bases and J shed 2 bases, with 12 bases lying between them. Written as DNA, the CDR3 is TGCAGTGCAGCAAACGTCATCACAGATACGCAGTATTTT. Translating it yields CSAANVITDTQYF.

The genes are TRBV6-1 and TRBJ2-7; D remains unclear. CDR1 and CDR2 (germline): MNHNS, SASEGT. V lost 1 base, J lost 6 bases, and 10 bases lay in between. The CDR3 runs to 13 residues. In DNA, the CDR3 is TGTGCCAGCAGTGAAGTGTTGGTGGGCGAGCAGTACTTC. Its translation: CASSEVLVGEQYF.

The chain links TRBV7-2 to TRBJ2-1, with TRBD2 identical over 7 bases. This CDR3 spans 15 amino acids. V shed 3 bases, J shed 0 bases, and the junction held 2 bases outside the gene matches. The germline gives CDR1 SGHTA, CDR2 FQGNSA. The CDR3 DNA sequence: TGTGCCAGCAGCTTTTCGGGGGGCTCCTACAATGAGCAGTTCTTC. Translating gives CASSFSGGSYNEQFF.

This clonotype was observed a handful of times. The rearrangement uses TRBV12-3 or TRBV12-4 and TRBJ2-3, with D perhaps matching TRBD1 (6 bases). The germline V and J ends were trimmed by 5 bases and 4 bases, with 16 bases remaining between them. The CDR3 covers 15 residues. This chain's CDR3 is CASSTGDNLADTQYF. The CDR3, as DNA: TGTGCCAGCAGTACCGGGGACAATCTAGCAGATACGCAGTATTTT.

This clonotype was recorded many times. This rearrangement joins TRBV7-9 to TRBJ1-2; D perhaps matches TRBD1 (5 bases). The germline V gene has CDR1 SEHNR and CDR2 FQNEAQ (reference sequence). Trimming took 9 bases from V and 6 from J, leaving 11 bases between them. This CDR3 has 11 amino acids. The CDR3 nucleotides read TGTGCCAGGGGGGAGCCGGATGGCTACACCTTC. Translated: CARGEPDGYTF.

J is TRBJ2-7 and V is TRBV5-8; 10 bases are a match to TRBD1. The CDR3 runs to 15 residues. Trimming cost V 2 bases and J 7 bases; bases outside gene matches: 9. Germline CDR1 SGHTS, CDR2 YDEGEE. CDR3: CASSFFLGTGDEQYF. Here the CDR3 DNA reads TGTGCCAGCAGCTTTTTCTTGGGGACAGGGGATGAGCAGTACTTC.

This clonotype was recorded a few times. This chain uses TRBV7-9 with TRBJ1-5, with TRBD1 matching over 7 bases. V was pared by 5 bases and J by 7 bases, with 5 bases of the junction left unmatched. The CDR3 extends over 13 amino acids. Germline V gene sequence: CDR1 SEHNR, CDR2 FQNEAQ (reference sequence). The CDR3 DNA follows: TGTGCCAGCAGCCCAGGGGGGAAACAGCCCCAGCATTTT. This encodes CASSPGGKQPQHF.

Only a few counts were recorded for this clonotype. This sequence joins TRBV10-3 and TRBJ2-7; weak D call: TRBD2 (6 bases). Trimming stripped 3 bases from V and 2 bases from J, with 14 bases between. The germline CDR1 and CDR2 sequences are ENHRY and SYGVKD. The CDR3 contains 15 residues. Here the CDR3 reads CAISEGGSGAYEQYF. CDR3 DNA sequence: TGTGCCATCAGTGAAGGAGGGTCAGGAGCCTACGAGCAGTACTTC.

V gene TRBV5-4 combines with J gene TRBJ1-1; the D gene is possibly TRBD1 (5 bases). Looked up from germline, CDR1 is SGHNT and CDR2 is YYREEE (reference sequence). The ends were cut back, 0 bases at V and 1 base at J, with 13 bases in the middle. The CDR3 sequence is 16 residues long. CDR3 sequence (DNA): TGTGCCAGCAGCTTGGGGGCGGGACGCCAGAACACTGAAGCTTTCTTT. Translating it yields CASSLGAGRQNTEAFF. The complete variable domain, with remaining parts taken from reference TRBV5-4 and TRBJ1-1, reads ETGVTQSPTHLIKTRGQQVTLRCSSQSGHNTVSWYQQALGQGPQFIFQYYREEENGRGNFPPRFSGLQFPNYSSELNVNALELDDSALYLCASSLGAGRQNTEAFFGQGTRLTVV.

This chain links TRBV27 with TRBJ2-1; 9 nucleotides line up with TRBD2. The CDR3 length is 15 residues. V gave up 7 bases and J gave up 4 bases; unmatched junction bases: 8. Germline lookup yields CDR1 MNHEY and CDR2 SMNVEV (reference sequence). The CDR3 reads CASTAGGGAYNEQFF. The CDR3 DNA reads as TGTGCCAGCACCGCCGGCGGGGGGGCGTACAATGAGCAGTTCTTC.

This clonotype was counted only a few times. The chain joins TRBV7-2 to TRBJ1-5; perhaps TRBD1 as D (5 bases). The CDR3 runs to 14 residues. The V gene lost 5 bases and the J gene lost 3 bases, with 11 bases spanning the gap. CDR1 is SGHTA, CDR2 FQGNSA, per germline. CDR3 loop: CASSPSGTNQPQHF. The CDR3 DNA sequence: TGTGCCAGCAGCCCCTCCGGGACCAATCAGCCCCAGCATTTT.

The chain has TRBV20-1 and TRBJ2-3; no reliable D call. Germline-derived CDR1 and CDR2 are DFQATT and SNEGSKA (reference sequence). The V end lost 0 bases, the J end lost 5 bases, and 15 bases lay between the germline ends. The CDR3 length is 15 residues. Here the CDR3 DNA reads TGCAGTGCTAGAGATCGGTTATTTAACGTAGATACGCAGTATTTT. Residues: CSARDRLFNVDTQYF.

CDR3 nucleotides: TGTGCCAGCAGCTTAATACAAGACAATGAGCAGTTCTTC. Amino acids: CASSLIQDNEQFF. This chain joins TRBV7-9 and TRBJ2-1; D unresolved. The CDR3 is made up of 13 amino acids. V was cut by 2 bases and J by 5 bases, with 7 bases left in between. Germline V gene sequence: CDR1 SEHNR, CDR2 FQNEAQ (reference sequence).

This clonotype appeared once. This may be a read error: a much more frequent sequence differs by one nucleotide. V is TRBV7-6 and J is TRBJ2-5; weak D call: TRBD1 (6 bases). CDR1 SGHVS and CDR2 FNYEAQ come from the germline V gene. V was shortened by 4 bases and J by 4 bases, with 13 bases between the two germline ends. This CDR3 is 14 amino acids long. This CDR3 reads CASSSSGAGETQYF. CDR3 DNA: TGTGCCAGCAGCTCATCAGGGGCGGGAGAGACCCAGTACTTC. Filled out from reference TRBV7-6 and TRBJ2-5, the complete variable domain reads GAGVSQSPRYKVTKRGQDVALRCDPISGHVSLYWYRQALGQGPEFLTYFNYEAQQDKSGLPNDRFSAERPEGSISTLTIQRTEQRDSAMYRCASSSSGAGETQYFGPGTRLLVL.